This T cell receptor beta chain was identified during a study of cytomegalovirus exposure and HLA in healthy donors. V was shortened by 0 bases and J by 14 bases, with 16 bases between the two germline ends. Germline V CDR1 and CDR2: MNHEY, SMNVEV (reference sequence). CDR3 length: 13 residues. There are a few counts of this clone. Its specificity is not known. General study points: Among TCR beta chains, those listed as cytomegalovirus-associated numbered about 150. Presence/absence analyses treated sequencing depth as roughly uniform across donors. In a later analysis, TCR beta V- and J-gene trimming was associated with a missense DCLRE1C variant.

60 Vbeta and 13 Jbeta primers were used in PCR. Source study methods: There were about 88 million unique TCR beta chains by a later count, and approximately 10 million of them were shared. Profiling relied on immunoSEQ multiplex PCR, and the TCRdb table lists in-frame clones only, not all of them. V and J calls plus clone size are reproduced from that table; the DNA served to infer D and trimming. The data hold about 120,000 clones, with approximately 78% observed a single time. The specimen was PBMCs. The TCR originated in a man aged 25-40 years in good health and CMV-seropositive. V is TRBV27 and J is TRBJ2-5, with D maybe TRBD2 (5 bases). The CDR3 here is CASSLSGSSPLYF. DNA of the CDR3: TGTGCCAGCAGTTTATCGGGATCTAGCCCCCTCTACTTC.